The present TCR beta chain was sequenced within a study of CD8 T cells in Susac syndrome. The CDR3 extends over 15 amino acids. Between the trimmed V and J ends, which lost 5 bases and 5 bases, there was a span of 18 bases. With random hexamers, 0.5 to 1 ug RNA was reverse transcribed. TCRdb processed the immunoSEQ multiplex PCR reads anew with MiXCR; each CDR3 protein has one entry. The table includes 200,000 or so distinct CDR3 sequences, more than 85% detected once. The sequence came from a human donor with Susac syndrome. Sequences were obtained from CD8+ T cells from PBMCs. The chain joins TRBV12-3 or TRBV12-4 to TRBJ2-5; TRBD2 might be the D (5 bases). DNA of the CDR3: TGTGCCAGCAGTCAAGAGGGTTTCAGGTGGGAGACCCAGTACTTC. It yields the protein CASSQEGFRWETQYF.